The next 21 T cell receptor beta chains were all read from a single sample in a study of CD8+ T cells in alopecia areata. The authors extracted RNA and reverse transcribed it into cDNA as the sequencing template. Here immunoSEQ multiplex PCR was the method, and the copy in TCRdb shows in-frame clones only, minus some. Of about 180,000 clones listed, 50% to 75% were seen once; the top ten hold about a sixth. Treatment denoted: oral pan-JAK inhibitor, 5-10 mg twice daily. This sample comprised CD4+ T cells sorted from blood, obtained at approximately week 55, from a patient treated with tofacitinib. Every receptor here comes from a human donor with alopecia areata.

The gene calls are TRBV20-1 and TRBJ2-5; 8 nucleotides line up with TRBD2. The CDR3 runs to 11 residues. With V trimmed by 6 bases and J by 5 bases, 2 bases remained unmatched. Germline V lookup: CDR1 DFQATT, CDR2 SNEGSKA (reference sequence). The CDR3 reads CSAPGGETQYF. CDR3 DNA sequence: TGCAGTGCCCCGGGGGGGGAGACCCAGTACTTC.

The chain has TRBV6-5 and TRBJ2-7; D gene uncertain. The V end lost 6 bases, the J end lost 7 bases, and 13 bases lay between the germline ends. The germline V gene encodes CDR1 MNHEY and CDR2 SVGAGI. The CDR3 sequence is 12 residues long. In DNA form, the CDR3 reads TGTGCCAGCAGCAGACACCTAGGAGAGCAGTACTTC. Translating gives CASSRHLGEQYF.

This clone was seen more than once but under ten times. The chain is built from TRBV6-5 and TRBJ2-7; 10 nucleotides agree with TRBD2. Trimming cost V 6 bases and J 3 bases; bases outside gene matches: 5. Germline V lookup: CDR1 MNHEY, CDR2 SVGAGI. The CDR3 spans 14 residues. CDR3 in DNA: TGTGCCAGCAGCCTAGCGGGGGTTGACTACGAGCAGTACTTC. It translates to CASSLAGVDYEQYF.

This clone was seen a handful of times. The chain combines TRBV7-9 with TRBJ1-1; D is undetermined. V was cut by 2 bases and J by 4 bases, with 17 bases left in between. There are 16 residues in the CDR3. Per germline, CDR1 SEHNR and CDR2 FQNEAQ (reference sequence). The CDR3 DNA reads TGTGCCAGCAGCTTATCCGAAATGAGCGGAGGCACTGAAGCTTTCTTT. It specifies CASSLSEMSGGTEAFF.

The CDR3 bases are TGCGCCAGCAGCCAAGCAGCAGCGGGGCCGTCGGAGACCCAGTACTTC. This gives the protein CASSQAAAGPSETQYF. The genes are TRBV4-1 and TRBJ2-5; 7 positions match TRBD2. Germline V gene lookup returns CDR1 MGHRA and CDR2 YSYEKL. V was clipped by 1 base and J by 5 bases; unmatched bases: 10. CDR3 length: 16 residues.

The gene calls are TRBV30 and TRBJ1-6, with 12 positions matching TRBD1. CDR1 GTSNPN and CDR2 SVGIG come from the germline V gene (reference sequence). Trimming took 3 bases from V and 10 from J; bases not matched to a gene: 4. This CDR3 is 14 amino acids long. The CDR3 coding sequence is TGTGCCTGGAGCGCGGGACAGGGGGCATCACCCCTCCACTTT. This gives the protein CAWSAGQGASPLHF.

The sample holds a few counts of this clone. The gene calls are TRBV6-5 and TRBJ1-2, with a possible D match to TRBD1 (5 bases). CDR3 length: 13 residues. Germline V lookup: CDR1 MNHEY, CDR2 SVGAGI. Trimming left V 6 bases short and J 7 bases short, with 15 bases between. CDR3 loop: CASSLRVSSGYTF. DNA for the CDR3: TGTGCCAGCAGCCTCAGGGTTTCGAGTGGCTACACCTTC.

V usage is TRBV7-2 and J usage is TRBJ1-4; 8 nucleotides line up with TRBD1. The CDR3 is 14 amino acids. Germline CDR1 is SGHTA and CDR2 is FQGNSA. The junction had 5 bases not matched to a gene; V was cut back by 4 bases and J by 7 bases. The chain's CDR3 is CASSSRGPGEKLFF. For the CDR3, the DNA is TGTGCCAGCAGCTCCAGGGGGCCCGGTGAAAAACTGTTTTTT.

The chain joins TRBV18 to TRBJ2-5; D is unresolved. Trimming stripped 3 bases from V and 1 base from J, with 9 bases between. In germline, CDR1 is KGHSH, CDR2 LQKENI. The CDR3 extends over 14 amino acids. The CDR3 sequence is CASSPWASQETQYF. As DNA, the CDR3 is TGTGCCAGCTCACCCTGGGCGAGCCAAGAGACCCAGTACTTC.

This clone was recorded a few times. The chain has TRBV19 and TRBJ2-2; D is unresolved. In germline, CDR1 is LNHDA, CDR2 SQIVND (reference sequence). The CDR3 has 13 residues. The V end was cut by 10 bases, the J end by 0 bases, with 9 bases between. The CDR3 sequence is CATEQPNTGELFF. The CDR3 nucleotides read TGTGCCACCGAGCAGCCGAACACCGGGGAGCTGTTTTTT.

V and J are TRBV4-1 and TRBJ2-7; D possibly corresponds to TRBD1 (6 bases). Trimming shortened V by 5 bases and J by 4 bases, and 15 bases separated the two germline ends. The CDR3 consists of 14 residues. In germline, CDR1 is MGHRA, CDR2 YSYEKL. For the CDR3, the DNA is TGCGCCAGCAGCTACCGACAGGTTGGGTACGAGCAGTACTTC. Translation: CASSYRQVGYEQYF.

Here the CDR3 DNA reads TGTGCCAGCTCACCCCAGGGACAGGGGATTTCCTACGAGCAGTACTTC. Translated, it gives CASSPQGQGISYEQYF. The chain combines TRBV18 with TRBJ2-7; 10 bases are a match to TRBD1. The V and J ends lost 3 bases and 1 base, in that order; junction bases with no gene match: 6. This CDR3 comprises 16 residues. Germline V gives CDR1 KGHSH, CDR2 LQKENI.

V usage is TRBV2 and J usage is TRBJ2-4, with 7 bases that match TRBD1. After removal of 3 bases from V and 0 bases from J, the junction contained 2 bases not matched to a gene. Per the germline V gene, CDR1 is SNHLY and CDR2 is FYNNEI. The CDR3 is 15 amino acids. CDR3 loop: CASSETGIAKNIQYF. The CDR3 DNA is TGTGCCAGCAGTGAGACAGGGATAGCCAAAAACATTCAGTACTTC.

V is TRBV29-1 and J is TRBJ1-2, with D perhaps TRBD1 (6 bases). The CDR3 has 12 residues. CDR1 and CDR2 from the germline V gene are SQVTM and ANQGSEA. The V gene lost 7 bases and the J gene lost 8 bases, with 17 bases spanning the gap. The chain's CDR3 is CSDLSGGGGYTF. CDR3 coding DNA: TGCAGCGACCTATCGGGCGGGGGCGGCTACACCTTC.

The DNA for the CDR3 is TGTGCCAGTAGTATGGACAGGGCCAAAAACATTCAGTACTTC. Encoded protein: CASSMDRAKNIQYF. The V and J genes are TRBV19 and TRBJ2-4, with TRBD1 identical over 7 bases. There are 14 residues in the CDR3. From germline, CDR1 is LNHDA and CDR2 SQIVND (reference sequence). V gave up 3 bases and J gave up 1 base; unmatched junction bases: 0.

This clone has more than one count but fewer than ten. This chain links TRBV29-1 with TRBJ2-3, with TRBD2 matching over 9 bases. V shed 2 bases and J 4 bases; nucleotides not matched to a gene: 4. Germline values: CDR1 SQVTM, CDR2 ANQGSEA. The length of the CDR3 is 14 residues. DNA of the CDR3: TGCAGCGTTGAACTAGCGGGGTGGTCAGATACGCAGTATTTT. As protein: CSVELAGWSDTQYF.

V is TRBV11-2 and J is TRBJ1-2; 12 bases fit TRBD1. The CDR3 length is 15 residues. After removal of 5 bases from V and 6 bases from J, the junction contained 7 bases not matched to a gene. Germline CDR1 reads SGHAT; CDR2 reads FQNNGV. This CDR3 is CASSTTGTGGHGYTF. The DNA of the CDR3 is TGTGCCAGCAGCACAACCGGGACAGGGGGCCATGGCTACACCTTC. Filled out from reference TRBV11-2 and TRBJ1-2, the complete variable domain reads EAGVAQSPRYKIIEKRQSVAFWCNPISGHATLYWYQQILGQGPKLLIQFQNNGVVDDSQLPKDRFSAERLKGVDSTLKIQPAKLEDSAVYLCASSTTGTGGHGYTFGSGTRLTVV.

This clone was counted between two and nine times. V usage is TRBV5-6 and J usage is TRBJ1-2, with 7 bases aligning to TRBD1. J lost 2 bases, V lost 1 base, and 2 bases had no gene match. Germline CDR1 SGHDT, CDR2 YYEEEE. This CDR3 is 14 amino acids long. The CDR3 DNA reads as TGTGCCAGCAGCTTGCGGGGACAGAACTATGGCTACACCTTC. It codes for CASSLRGQNYGYTF.

The chain has TRBV5-6 and TRBJ1-1; D not resolved. The CDR3 totals 14 residues. V lost 2 bases and J 1 base, leaving 9 bases between the germline ends. The germline CDR1 and CDR2 sequences are SGHDT and YYEEEE. CDR3 residues: CASSFVNGNTEAFF. In DNA, the CDR3 is TGTGCCAGCAGCTTTGTCAATGGGAACACTGAAGCTTTCTTT.

The chain couples TRBV6-5 to TRBJ2-7; either TRBD1 or TRBD2 may supply D (5 bases each). The CDR3 totals 14 residues. The V end lost 4 bases, the J end lost 6 bases, and 16 bases lay between the germline ends. Germline loops: CDR1 MNHEY, CDR2 SVGAGI. The CDR3 DNA reads as TGTGCCAGCAGTTGGACAAGGGACCGGGGCGAGCAGTACTTC. This translates into CASSWTRDRGEQYF.

The rearrangement links TRBV7-3 to TRBJ2-1; 7 positions agree with TRBD2. Trimming took 4 bases from V and 10 from J; bases not matched to a gene: 4. CDR1 is SGHTA, CDR2 FQGTGA, per germline. This CDR3 has 12 amino acids. The CDR3 DNA reads TGTGCCAGCAGCTACCCCGGGGGGGAGCAGTTCTTC. This translates into CASSYPGGEQFF.